The following is a T cell receptor (beta chain) sequence with its context. A second PCR, run for about 7 to 11 cycles, used a sample-barcoded 5' primer plus a J-beta primer mix. TCRdb processed the 5' RACE reads anew with MiXCR; each CDR3 protein has one entry. The table includes hundreds of thousands of distinct CDR3 sequences, 44% detected once. The data were obtained in a study of blood T cells in healthy people across ages. The germline V gene encodes CDR1 SGHRS and CDR2 YFSETQ. Trimming shortened V by 4 bases and J by 1 base, and 14 bases separated the two germline ends. The CDR3 consists of 15 residues.

This TCR derives from a man aged 60 to 69 in good health. The chain links TRBV5-1 to TRBJ2-5; D possibly corresponds to TRBD2 (6 bases). The sequencing sample was made of blood. The CDR3 DNA follows: TGCGCCAGCAGCCCGCAGGGACTTAGCCAAGAGACCCAGTACTTC. Its translation is CASSPQGLSQETQYF. The full variable domain, rest sourced from reference TRBV5-1 and TRBJ2-5, is KAGVTQTPRYLIKTRGQQVTLSCSPISGHRSVSWYQQTPGQGLQFLFEYFSETQRNKGNFPGRFSGRQFSNSRSEMNVSTLELGDSALYLCASSPQGLSQETQYFGPGTRLLVL.